The sequence of this T cell receptor (beta chain) was determined in a study of blood T cell repertoires in COVID-19. In the study overall: Some COVID-19 samples were acute and others convalescent; all came from the United States, Italy and Spain. T cells, B-cell-depleted T cells, or PBMCs provided the cDNA or gDNA that served as material.

Profiled with immunoSEQ multiplex PCR; TCRdb holds only in-frame clones, not every one. Here the sample spans hundreds of thousands of clones, just over 85% being singletons. Germline values: CDR1 SGHAT, CDR2 FQNNGV. The CDR3 contains 12 residues. V shed 3 bases and J shed 8 bases, with 10 bases lying between them. The rearrangement uses TRBV11-2 and TRBJ1-2; D is ambiguous. The receptor was isolated from a woman aged 25 to 45 with active or convalescent COVID-19. Sample: peripheral blood. For the CDR3, the DNA is TGTGCCAGCAGCTTGGTTGGGGAGGGCTACACCTTC. This gives the protein CASSLVGEGYTF.